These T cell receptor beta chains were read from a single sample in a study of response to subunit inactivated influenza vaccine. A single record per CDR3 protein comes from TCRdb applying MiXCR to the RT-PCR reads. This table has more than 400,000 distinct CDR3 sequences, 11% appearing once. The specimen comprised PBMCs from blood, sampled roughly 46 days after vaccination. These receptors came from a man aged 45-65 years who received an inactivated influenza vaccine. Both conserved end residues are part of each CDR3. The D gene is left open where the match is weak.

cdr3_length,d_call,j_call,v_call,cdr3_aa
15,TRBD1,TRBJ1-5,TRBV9,CASSAAGQAGQPQHF
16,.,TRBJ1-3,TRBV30,CAWSVWQRRAGNTIYF
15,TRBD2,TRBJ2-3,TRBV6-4,CASSVQAGGPNTQYF
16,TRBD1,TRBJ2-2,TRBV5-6,CASSTPGQGNTGELFF
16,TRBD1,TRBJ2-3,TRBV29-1,CSAKGSGQGSTDTQYF
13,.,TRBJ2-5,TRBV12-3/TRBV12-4,CASRRDTQETQYF
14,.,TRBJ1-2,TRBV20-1,CSASYYREDYGYTF
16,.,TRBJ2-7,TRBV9,CASSVGGGLKAYEQYF
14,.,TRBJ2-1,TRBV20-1,CSASPGSAPNEQFF
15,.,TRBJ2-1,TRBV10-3,CAISDPDWATNEQFF
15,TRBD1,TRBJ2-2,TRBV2,CASSTDRGNTGELFF
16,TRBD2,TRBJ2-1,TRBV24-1,CATSGHPGLAGKEQFF
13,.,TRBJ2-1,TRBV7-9,CASSPSWGDEQFF
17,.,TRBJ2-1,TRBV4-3,CASSQEAPGYMYNEQFF
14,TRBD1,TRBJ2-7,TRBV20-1,CSASPQGLSYEQYF
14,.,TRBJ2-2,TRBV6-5,CASSYSTNTGELFF
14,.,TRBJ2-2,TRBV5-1,CASSYQGSEGELFF
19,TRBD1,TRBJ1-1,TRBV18,CASSPLPGQGSLMNTEAFF
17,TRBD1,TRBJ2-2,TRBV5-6,CASSFLQGARDTGELFF
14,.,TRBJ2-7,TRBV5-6,CASSPRDAAFGQYF